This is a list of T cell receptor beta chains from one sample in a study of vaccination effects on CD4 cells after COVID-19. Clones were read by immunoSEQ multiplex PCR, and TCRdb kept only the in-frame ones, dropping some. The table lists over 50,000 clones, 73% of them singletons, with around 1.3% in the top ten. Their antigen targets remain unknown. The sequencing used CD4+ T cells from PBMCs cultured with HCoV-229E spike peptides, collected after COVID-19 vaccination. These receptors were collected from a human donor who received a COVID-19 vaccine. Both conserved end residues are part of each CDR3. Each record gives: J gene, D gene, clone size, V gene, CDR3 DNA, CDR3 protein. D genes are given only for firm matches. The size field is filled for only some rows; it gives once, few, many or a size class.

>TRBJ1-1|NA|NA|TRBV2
TGTGCCAGCAGTCGGCAGCTGACGAACACTGAAGCTTTCTTT
CASSRQLTNTEAFF
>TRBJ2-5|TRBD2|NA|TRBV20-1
TGCAGTGCTAGTCATAGGACTAGCGGGGGCCCGTACCAAGAGACCCAGTACTTC
CSASHRTSGGPYQETQYF
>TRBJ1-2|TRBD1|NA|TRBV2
TGTGCCAGCAGTGCCGGGACAGGGAGAGGCTACACCTTC
CASSAGTGRGYTF
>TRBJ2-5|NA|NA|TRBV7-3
TGTGCCAGCAGCCCCACTCCGGACCCCGGATCCTGGAGATCCCAGTACTTC
CASSPTPDPGSWRSQYF
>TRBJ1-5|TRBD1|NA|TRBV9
TGTGCCAGCAGCGTTGGACAGGGAGGTGGCAATCAGCCCCAGCATTTT
CASSVGQGGGNQPQHF
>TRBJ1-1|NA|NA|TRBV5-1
TGCGCCAGCAGTCGTGGGACGGCGAACACTGAAGCTTTCTTT
CASSRGTANTEAFF
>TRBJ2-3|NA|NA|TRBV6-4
TGTGCCAGCAGTTTACAGGGCACAGATACGCAGTATTTT
CASSLQGTDTQYF
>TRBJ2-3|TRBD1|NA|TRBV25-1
TGTGCCAGCAGCCAAGGACAGGGTAGGGCAGATACGCAGTATTTT
CASSQGQGRADTQYF
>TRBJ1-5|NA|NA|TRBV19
TGTGCCAGTAGTATAGGGCAGGGGATGCCTAGCAATCAGCCCCAGCATTTT
CASSIGQGMPSNQPQHF
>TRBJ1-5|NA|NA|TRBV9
TGTGCCAGCAGCGTAGGACCCAGGGAGGGCAGCAATCAGCCCCAGCATTTT
CASSVGPREGSNQPQHF
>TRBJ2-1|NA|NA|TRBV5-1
TGCGCCAGCAGCTTGGAGCCGGGGGGGACAGCATATTACTACAATGAGCAGTTCTTC
CASSLEPGGTAYYYNEQFF
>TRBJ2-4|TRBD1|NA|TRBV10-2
TGCGCCAGCAGTGAGTCACAGGGGGCCAAAAACATTCAGTACTTC
CASSESQGAKNIQYF
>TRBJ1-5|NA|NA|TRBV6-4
TGTGCCAGCAGTGAGTGGGCAGGGCAAGATCAGCCCCAGCATTTT
CASSEWAGQDQPQHF
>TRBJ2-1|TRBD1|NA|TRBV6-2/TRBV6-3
TGTGCCAGCAGTTACGCAGACAGGGAAGAGCAGTTCTTC
CASSYADREEQFF
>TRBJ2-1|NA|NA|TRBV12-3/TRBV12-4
TGTGCCAGCGGCGGCTCCTACAATGAGCAGTTCTTC
CASGGSYNEQFF
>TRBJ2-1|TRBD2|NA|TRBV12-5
TGTGCTAGTGGTTTGTATGGCGGGGGGGCACCTGTTGAGCAGTTCTTC
CASGLYGGGAPVEQFF
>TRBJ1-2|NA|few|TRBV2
TGTGCCAGCAGTGAATACGGGTACTATGGCTACACCTTC
CASSEYGYYGYTF
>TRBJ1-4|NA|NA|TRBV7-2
TGTGCCAGCAGCTTGGGAGGGAACGAAAAACTGTTTTTT
CASSLGGNEKLFF
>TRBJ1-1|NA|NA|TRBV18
TGTGCCAGCTCACCATTCGCACAGTACACTGAAGCTTTCTTT
CASSPFAQYTEAFF
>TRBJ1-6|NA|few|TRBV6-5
TGTGCCAGCAGTTCCCACGGTGCACCCCTCCACTTT
CASSSHGAPLHF
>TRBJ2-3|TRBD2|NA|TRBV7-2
TGTGCCAGCTCTGGGGGACTAGCCCTGTCGTATACGCAGTATTTT
CASSGGLALSYTQYF
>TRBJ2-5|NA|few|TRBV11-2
TGTGCCAGCAGCTTACGGGCAGGGGCGGAGACCCAGTACTTC
CASSLRAGAETQYF
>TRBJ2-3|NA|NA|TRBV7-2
TGTGCCAGCAGCCCCGACACGGGGATGGGCACAGATACGCAGTATTTT
CASSPDTGMGTDTQYF
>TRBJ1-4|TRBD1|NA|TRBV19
TGTGCCAGTAGTATTTCGGGACAGGGGGTGTTCGGTGGTGAAAAACTGTTTTTT
CASSISGQGVFGGEKLFF
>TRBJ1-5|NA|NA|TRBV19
TGTGCCAGTAGTGTCCAGGATTTTATGAATCAGCCCCAGCATTTT
CASSVQDFMNQPQHF
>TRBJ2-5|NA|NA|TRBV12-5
TGTGCTAGTGGGCCACAGGGTTTGTACCAAGAGACCCAGTACTTC
CASGPQGLYQETQYF
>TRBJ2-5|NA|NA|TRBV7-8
TGTGCCAGCAGCCATCTTGTTCGGGGGGCCATACGAGAGACCCAGTACTTC
CASSHLVRGAIRETQYF
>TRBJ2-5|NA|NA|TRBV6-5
TGTGCCAGCAGTAGACAGGTCCAAGAGACCCAGTACTTC
CASSRQVQETQYF
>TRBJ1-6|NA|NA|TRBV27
TGTGCCAGCAGACACCGGGACATCGGGTCGGTGGCCTATAATTCACCCCTCCACTTT
CASRHRDIGSVAYNSPLHF
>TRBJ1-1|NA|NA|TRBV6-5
TGTGCCAGCACTCAACCGGGGTTGAACACTGAAGCTTTCTTT
CASTQPGLNTEAFF
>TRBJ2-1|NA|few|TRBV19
TGTGCCAGTAGGCAGGGTTTCACCTACAATGAGCAGTTCTTC
CASRQGFTYNEQFF
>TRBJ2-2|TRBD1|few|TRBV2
TGTGCCAGCAGAGACAGGGCCGGGGAGCTGTTTTTT
CASRDRAGELFF
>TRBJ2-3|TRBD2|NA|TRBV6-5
TGTGCCAGCAGTTCCTGGGAGGGTCCGCAGTATTTT
CASSSWEGPQYF
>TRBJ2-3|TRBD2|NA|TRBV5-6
TGTGCCAGCATACAAGCGGGGAGGCAGGTAGATACGCAGTATTTT
CASIQAGRQVDTQYF
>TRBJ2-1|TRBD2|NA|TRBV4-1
TGCGCCAGCCGGGGAGTCGGGCGGGGGGGCCTGTCACTGTTCTTC
CASRGVGRGGLSLFF
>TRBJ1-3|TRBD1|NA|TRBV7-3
TGTGCCAGCAGCCAGACAGGGGGCGCCGGAAACACCATATATTTT
CASSQTGGAGNTIYF
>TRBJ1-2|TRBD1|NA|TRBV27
TGTGCCAGCAGACAGGGGGTATATGGCTACACCTTC
CASRQGVYGYTF
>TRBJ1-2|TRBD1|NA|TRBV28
TGTGCCAGCAGTTTCGGGGACAGGGTGTATGGCTACACCTTC
CASSFGDRVYGYTF
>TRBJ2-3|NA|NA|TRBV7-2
TGTGCCAGCAGCTTAGAGGGGGGAAATACGCAGTATTTT
CASSLEGGNTQYF
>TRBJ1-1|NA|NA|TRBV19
TGTGCCAGTAATCTGGGGGGCGCGATAAGGAACACTGAAGCTTTCTTT
CASNLGGAIRNTEAFF
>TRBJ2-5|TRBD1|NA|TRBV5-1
TGCGCCAGCAGCGGGACAGGGATACAAGAGACCCAGTACTTC
CASSGTGIQETQYF
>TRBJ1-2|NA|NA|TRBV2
TGTGCCAGCAGTGATATACCGCAGGGTAGAGGCTACACCTTC
CASSDIPQGRGYTF
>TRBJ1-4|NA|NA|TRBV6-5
TGTGCCAGCAGTTCCTCGGGGGAAAAACTGTTTTTT
CASSSSGEKLFF
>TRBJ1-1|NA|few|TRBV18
TGTGCCAGCTCACCAACTACAAACAGGGCACTTGGCGCTTTCTTT
CASSPTTNRALGAFF
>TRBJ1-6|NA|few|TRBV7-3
TGTGCCAGCAGCTTATGGTTAGATTCACCCCTCCACTTT
CASSLWLDSPLHF
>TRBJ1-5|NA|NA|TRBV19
TGTGCCAGTAGTAGGGGCGGGGTCCCCCTTCAGCCCCAGCATTTT
CASSRGGVPLQPQHF
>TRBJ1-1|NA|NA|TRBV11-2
TGTGCCAGCAGCTTAGGCCTCGGCAGAACATGGGGTAAGGACACTGAAGCTTTCTTT
CASSLGLGRTWGKDTEAFF
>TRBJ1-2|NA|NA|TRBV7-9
TGTGCCAGCAGCTTCGGCAAAGCTAACTATGGCTACACCTTC
CASSFGKANYGYTF
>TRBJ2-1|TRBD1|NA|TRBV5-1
TGCGCCAGCAGACCTGGGACAGGGGATTTCAATGAGCAGTTCTTC
CASRPGTGDFNEQFF
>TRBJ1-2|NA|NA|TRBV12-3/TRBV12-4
TGTGCCAGCAGGTGGGGGGGCGACTATGGCTACACCTTC
CASRWGGDYGYTF
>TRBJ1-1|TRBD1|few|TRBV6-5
TGTGCCACCGGGGACAGAGGACAACAAGCTTTCTTT
CATGDRGQQAFF
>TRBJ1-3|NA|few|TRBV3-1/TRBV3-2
TGTGCCAGCAGCCCCTATGCTTTGCAGGGGAGGGCTGGAAACACCATATATTTT
CASSPYALQGRAGNTIYF
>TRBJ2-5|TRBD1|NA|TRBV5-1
TGCGCCAGCAGCTGGTTGACAGGGGGTCAAGAGACCCAGTACTTC
CASSWLTGGQETQYF
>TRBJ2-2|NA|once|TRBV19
TGTGCCAGTAGAGACAGTTCTGGTGTCGGGGAGCTGTTTTTT
CASRDSSGVGELFF
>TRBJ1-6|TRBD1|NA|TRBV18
TGTGCCAGCTCAGAGGGGACAGGGGTTTCACCCCTCCACTTT
CASSEGTGVSPLHF